This T cell receptor (beta chain) comes out of a study of CD4 T cells in relation to SARS-CoV-2 and coronaviruses. Notes on the study in general: The cross-reactivity analysis covered only spike protein, not other viral proteins.

The V and J ends lost 6 bases and 5 bases respectively, with 13 bases between them. CDR3 size: 13 residues. Germline V gene data show CDR1 as MNHEY and CDR2 as SVGAGI. Regarding this clone: Its antigen is not known.

Unexposed donor CD4+ T cells date from about 2010-2019, before the COVID-19 pandemic. After nine to ten days of culture, CD4+ T cells were isolated. TCRdb keeps only in-frame clones here, not all; method: immunoSEQ multiplex PCR. The sample holds approximately 18,000 clones; about 80% are singletons and the top ten take approximately 10%. Sequencing was done on a sample of CD4+ T cells from PBMCs, cultured in vitro. The chain uses TRBV6-5 and TRBJ2-5; D not certain. This receptor was taken from a human donor in good health. The CDR3 here is CASSPGLGETQYF. The CDR3 DNA is TGTGCCAGCAGCCCGGGCCTAGGGGAGACCCAGTACTTC.